The source of this T cell receptor beta chain is a study of graft-versus-host responses after intestinal transplantation. On the study more broadly: Transplants given to recipients were multivisceral, liver-intestinal, or isolated intestinal.

Comments on this clone: The antigen remains unidentified.

Sequenced by immunoSEQ multiplex PCR; TCRdb stores in-frame clones only, minus some. This table holds fewer than 120,000 clones, roughly 93% found once. CDR1 and CDR2 (germline): MGHDK, SYGVNS. Trimming removed 4 bases at V and 3 bases at J, with 3 bases between. The CDR3 length is 11 residues. This chain uses TRBV25-1 with TRBJ1-2; D gene uncertain. The source was unstimulated CD8+ T cells sorted from spleen or lymph node cells, collected before intestinal transplant. The TCR was taken from a human donor who received an intestinal transplant. The CDR3 here is CASSGDYGYTF. CDR3 in DNA: TGTGCCAGCAGTGGAGACTATGGCTACACCTTC.